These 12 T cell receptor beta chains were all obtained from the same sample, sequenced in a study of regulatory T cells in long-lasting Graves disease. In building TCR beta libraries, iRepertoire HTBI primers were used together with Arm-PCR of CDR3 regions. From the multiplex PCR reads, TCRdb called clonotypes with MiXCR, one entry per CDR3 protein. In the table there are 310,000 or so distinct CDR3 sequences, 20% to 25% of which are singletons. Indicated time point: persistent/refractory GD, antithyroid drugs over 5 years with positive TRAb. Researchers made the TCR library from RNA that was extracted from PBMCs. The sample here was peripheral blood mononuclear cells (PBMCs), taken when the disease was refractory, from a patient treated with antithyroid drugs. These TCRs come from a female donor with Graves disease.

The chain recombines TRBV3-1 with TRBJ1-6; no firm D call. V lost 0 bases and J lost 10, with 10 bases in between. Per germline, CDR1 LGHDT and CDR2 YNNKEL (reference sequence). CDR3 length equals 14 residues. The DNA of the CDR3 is TGTGCCAGCAGCCAAGATCACCGGGTCTCACCCCTCCACTTT. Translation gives CASSQDHRVSPLHF.

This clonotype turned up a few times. The CDR3 sequence is CASSLSLDPSNQPQHF. CDR3 in DNA: TGTGCCAGCAGCTTGTCTCTAGATCCTTCCAATCAGCCCCAGCATTTT. The chain carries TRBV5-5 and TRBJ1-5; no definite D call. Between the trimmed V and J ends, which lost 1 base and 3 bases, there was a span of 14 bases. The CDR3 sequence is 16 residues long. The germline gives CDR1 SGHKS, CDR2 YYEKEE (reference sequence).

The CDR3 DNA reads as TGTGCCAGCAGTGACCGTTCGGCCAGTCACCCAGATACGCAGTATTTT. This codes for CASSDRSASHPDTQYF. The chain carries TRBV6-1 and TRBJ2-3; D gene unclear. V lost 3 bases, J lost 4 bases, and 17 bases lay in between. Germline loops: CDR1 MNHNS, CDR2 SASEGT. The CDR3 sequence is 16 residues long.

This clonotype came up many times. The CDR3 coding sequence is TGTGCCAGCAGTTTATGGAGAGGGGGCAGAAATGAAAAACTGTTTTTT. Translating gives CASSLWRGGRNEKLFF. V gene TRBV27 combines with J gene TRBJ1-4; 7 bases agree with TRBD1. This CDR3 is 16 amino acids long. Trimming removed 1 base from V and 5 bases from J; junction bases left unmatched: 7. Per germline, CDR1 MNHEY and CDR2 SMNVEV (reference sequence). Supplemented by reference TRBV27 and TRBJ1-4, the full variable domain reads EAQVTQNPRYLITVTGKKLTVTCSQNMNHEYMSWYRQDPGLGLRQIYYSMNVEVTDKGDVPEGYKVSRKEKRNFPLILESPSPNQTSLYFCASSLWRGGRNEKLFFGSGTQLSVL.

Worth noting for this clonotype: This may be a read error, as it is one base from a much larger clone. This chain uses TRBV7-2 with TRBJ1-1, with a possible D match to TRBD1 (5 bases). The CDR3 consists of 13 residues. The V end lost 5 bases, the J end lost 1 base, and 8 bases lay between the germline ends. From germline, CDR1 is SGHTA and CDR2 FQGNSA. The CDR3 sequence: CASSPGTNTEAFF. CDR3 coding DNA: TGTGCCAGCAGCCCCGGGACGAACACTGAAGCTTTCTTT. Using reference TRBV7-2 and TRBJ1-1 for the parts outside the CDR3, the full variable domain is GAGVSQSPSNKVTEKGKDVELRCDPISGHTALYWYRQSLGQGLEFLIYFQGNSAPDKSGLPSDRFSAERTGGSVSTLTIQRTQQEDSAVYLCASSPGTNTEAFFGQGTRLTVV.

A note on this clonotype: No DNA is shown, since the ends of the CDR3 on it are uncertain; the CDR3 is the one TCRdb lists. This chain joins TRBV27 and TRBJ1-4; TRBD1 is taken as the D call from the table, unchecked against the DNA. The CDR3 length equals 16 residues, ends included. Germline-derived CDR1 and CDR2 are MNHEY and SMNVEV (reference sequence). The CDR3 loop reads CASSSSYREASEKLFF.

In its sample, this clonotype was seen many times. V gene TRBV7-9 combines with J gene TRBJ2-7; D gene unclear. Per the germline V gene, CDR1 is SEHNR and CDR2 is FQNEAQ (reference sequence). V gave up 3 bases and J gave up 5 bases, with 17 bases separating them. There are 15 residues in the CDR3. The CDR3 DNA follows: TGTGCCAGCAGCTTGGCCGGGTCTGGTCGCGACGAGCAGTACTTC. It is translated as CASSLAGSGRDEQYF.

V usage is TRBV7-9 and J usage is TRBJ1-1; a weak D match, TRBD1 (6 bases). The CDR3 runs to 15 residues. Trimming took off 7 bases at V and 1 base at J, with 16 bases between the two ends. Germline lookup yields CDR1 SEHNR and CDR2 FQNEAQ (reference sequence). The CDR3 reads CASTPPGQQNTEAFF. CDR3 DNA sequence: TGTGCCAGCACCCCCCCCGGACAGCAGAACACTGAAGCTTTCTTT.

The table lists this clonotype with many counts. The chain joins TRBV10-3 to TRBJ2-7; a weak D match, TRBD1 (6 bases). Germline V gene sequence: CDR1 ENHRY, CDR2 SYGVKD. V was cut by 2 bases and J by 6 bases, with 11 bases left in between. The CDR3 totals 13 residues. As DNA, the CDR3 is TGTGCCATCAGTGAGGGGCAGGGGTCCGAGCAGTACTTC. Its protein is CAISEGQGSEQYF.

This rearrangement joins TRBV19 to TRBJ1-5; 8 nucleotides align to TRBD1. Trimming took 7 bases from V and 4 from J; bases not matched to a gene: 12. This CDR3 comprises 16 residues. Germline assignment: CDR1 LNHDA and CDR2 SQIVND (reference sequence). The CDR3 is CASTQGGRTGNQPQHF. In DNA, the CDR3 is TGTGCCAGTACCCAAGGGGGTAGGACAGGGAATCAGCCCCAGCATTTT.

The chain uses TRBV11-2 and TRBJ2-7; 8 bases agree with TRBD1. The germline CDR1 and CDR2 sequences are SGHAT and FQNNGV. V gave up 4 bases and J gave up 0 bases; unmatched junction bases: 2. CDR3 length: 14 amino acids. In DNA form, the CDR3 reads TGTGCCAGCAGCTCACAGGGGGGCTCCTACGAGCAGTACTTC. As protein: CASSSQGGSYEQYF.

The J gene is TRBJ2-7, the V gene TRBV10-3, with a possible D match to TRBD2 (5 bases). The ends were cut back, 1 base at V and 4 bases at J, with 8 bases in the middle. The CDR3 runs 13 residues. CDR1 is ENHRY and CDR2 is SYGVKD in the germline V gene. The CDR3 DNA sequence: TGTGCCATCAGTGAGTTTGGGGAGTACGAGCAGTACTTC. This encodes CAISEFGEYEQYF.